The clone carrying this T cell receptor (beta chain) has just one count. The study ran its PCR with 60 Vbeta and 13 Jbeta primers. The data were produced by immunoSEQ multiplex PCR, yet TCRdb's version contains in-frame clones alone and is incomplete. The data show 150,000 to 200,000 clones, with 75% to 90% seen just once and more than 6% held by the top ten. The data derive from a study of cytomegalovirus exposure and HLA in healthy donors. The V gene's germline CDR1 is MNHEY and CDR2 SVGAGI. The V segment lost 5 bases and the J segment 1 base; nucleotides outside the gene matches: 6. The CDR3 has 15 amino acids.

V is TRBV6-5 and J is TRBJ2-5; 8 bases are shared with TRBD1. The receptor was isolated from a man aged 35-49 years in good health and CMV-seropositive. The sample taken for sequencing was PBMCs. The chain's CDR3 is CASSQTGAAQETQYF. CDR3 in DNA: TGTGCCAGCAGTCAGACAGGGGCGGCCCAAGAGACCCAGTACTTC.